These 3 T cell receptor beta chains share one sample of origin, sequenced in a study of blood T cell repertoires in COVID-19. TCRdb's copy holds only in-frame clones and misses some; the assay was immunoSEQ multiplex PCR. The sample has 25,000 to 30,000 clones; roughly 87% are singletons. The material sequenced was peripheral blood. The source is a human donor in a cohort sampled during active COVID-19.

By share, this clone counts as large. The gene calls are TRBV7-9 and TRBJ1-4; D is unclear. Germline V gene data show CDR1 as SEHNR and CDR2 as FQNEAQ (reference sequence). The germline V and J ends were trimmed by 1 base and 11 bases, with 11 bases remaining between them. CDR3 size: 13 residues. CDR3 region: CASSLGQVRKLFF. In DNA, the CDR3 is TGTGCCAGCAGCTTAGGGCAGGTCCGGAAACTGTTTTTT.

This chain's CDR3 is CASSFGRVPYNEQFF. CDR3 in DNA: TGTGCCAGCAGTTTTGGGAGGGTGCCCTACAATGAGCAGTTCTTC. This sequence joins TRBV28 and TRBJ2-1; 7 positions match TRBD2. The CDR3 is 15 amino acids. V lost 3 bases, J lost 2 bases, and 4 bases stayed unmatched. Germline CDR1 and CDR2: MDHEN and SYDVKM.

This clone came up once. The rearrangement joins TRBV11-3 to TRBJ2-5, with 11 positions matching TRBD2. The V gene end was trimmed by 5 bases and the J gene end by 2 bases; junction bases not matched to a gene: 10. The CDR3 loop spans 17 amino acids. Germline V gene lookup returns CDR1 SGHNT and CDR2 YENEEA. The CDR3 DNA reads TGTGCCAGCAGCCCCACCACTAGCGGGGGCTTTCAAGAGACCCAGTACTTC. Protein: CASSPTTSGGFQETQYF.